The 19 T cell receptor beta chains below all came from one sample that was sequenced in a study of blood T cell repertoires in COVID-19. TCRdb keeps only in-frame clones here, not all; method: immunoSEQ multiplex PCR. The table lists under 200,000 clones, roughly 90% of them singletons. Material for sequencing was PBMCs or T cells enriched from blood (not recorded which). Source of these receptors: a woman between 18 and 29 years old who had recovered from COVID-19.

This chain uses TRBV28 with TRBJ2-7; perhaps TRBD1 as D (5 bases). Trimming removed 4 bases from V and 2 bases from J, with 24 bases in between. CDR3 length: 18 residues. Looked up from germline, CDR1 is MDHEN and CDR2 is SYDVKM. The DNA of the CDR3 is TGTGCCAGCAGTTCCACTCTACCTACAGGTCTTCTTGCCTACGAGCAGTACTTC. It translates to CASSSTLPTGLLAYEQYF.

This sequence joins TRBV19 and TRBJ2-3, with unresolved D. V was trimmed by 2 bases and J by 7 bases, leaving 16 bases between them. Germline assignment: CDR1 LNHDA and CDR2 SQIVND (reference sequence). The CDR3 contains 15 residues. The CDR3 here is CASSIPIGPTYTQYF. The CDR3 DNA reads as TGTGCCAGTAGTATACCGATTGGGCCCACCTATACGCAGTATTTT.

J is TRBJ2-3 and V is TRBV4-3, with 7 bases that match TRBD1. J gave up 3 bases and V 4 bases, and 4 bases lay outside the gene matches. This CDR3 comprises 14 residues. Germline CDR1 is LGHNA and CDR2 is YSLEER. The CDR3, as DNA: TGCGCCAGCAGCCCAGAACAGGGGACAGATACGCAGTATTTT. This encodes CASSPEQGTDTQYF.

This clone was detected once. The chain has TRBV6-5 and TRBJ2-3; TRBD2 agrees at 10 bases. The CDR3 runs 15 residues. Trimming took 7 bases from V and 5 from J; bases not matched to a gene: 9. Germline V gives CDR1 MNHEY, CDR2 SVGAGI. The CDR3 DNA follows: TGTGCCAGCACCTACAGCGGGAGGGCCGGAGATACGCAGTATTTT. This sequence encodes CASTYSGRAGDTQYF.

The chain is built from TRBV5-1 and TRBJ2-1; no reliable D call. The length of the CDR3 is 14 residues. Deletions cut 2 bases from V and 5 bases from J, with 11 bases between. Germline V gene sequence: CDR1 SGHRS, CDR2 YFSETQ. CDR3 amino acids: CASSLAVVNNEQFF. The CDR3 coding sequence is TGCGCCAGCAGCTTAGCCGTGGTCAACAATGAGCAGTTCTTC.

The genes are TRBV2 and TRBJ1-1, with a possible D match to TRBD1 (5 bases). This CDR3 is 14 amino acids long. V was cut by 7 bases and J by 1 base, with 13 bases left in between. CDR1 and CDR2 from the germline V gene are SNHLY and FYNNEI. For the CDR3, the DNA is TGTGCCAGCAAGGCGGGACCTTGGAACACTGAAGCTTTCTTT. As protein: CASKAGPWNTEAFF.

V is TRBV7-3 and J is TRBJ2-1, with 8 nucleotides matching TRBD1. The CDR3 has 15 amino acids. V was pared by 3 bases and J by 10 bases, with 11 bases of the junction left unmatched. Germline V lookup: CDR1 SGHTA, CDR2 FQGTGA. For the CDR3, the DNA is TGTGCCAGCAGCTTGGGTTTTCAGGGGGCGGAAGAGCAGTTCTTC. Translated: CASSLGFQGAEEQFF.

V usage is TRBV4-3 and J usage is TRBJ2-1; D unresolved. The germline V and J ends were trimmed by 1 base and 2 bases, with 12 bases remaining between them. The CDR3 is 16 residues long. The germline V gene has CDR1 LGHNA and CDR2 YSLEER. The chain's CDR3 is CASSQGTGKTYNEQFF. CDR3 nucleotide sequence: TGCGCCAGCAGCCAAGGCACGGGTAAAACCTACAATGAGCAGTTCTTC.

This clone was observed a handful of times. The DNA of the CDR3 is TGTGCCAGCAGCTTAGCCGCGCCTAGCGGGATACTATACGAGCAGTACTTC. Its protein product is CASSLAAPSGILYEQYF. The V and J genes are TRBV7-6 and TRBJ2-7, with 9 bases aligning to TRBD2. Germline V gene data show CDR1 as SGHVS and CDR2 as FNYEAQ. With 0 bases clipped from V and 4 bases from J, the junction kept 10 bases outside the gene matches. CDR3 length: 17 amino acids.

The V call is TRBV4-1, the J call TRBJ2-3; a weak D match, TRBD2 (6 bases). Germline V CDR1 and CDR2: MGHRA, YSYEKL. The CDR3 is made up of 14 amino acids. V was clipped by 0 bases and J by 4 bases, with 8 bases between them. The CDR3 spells CASSQEEGPDTQYF. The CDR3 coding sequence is TGCGCCAGCAGCCAAGAGGAGGGGCCAGATACGCAGTATTTT.

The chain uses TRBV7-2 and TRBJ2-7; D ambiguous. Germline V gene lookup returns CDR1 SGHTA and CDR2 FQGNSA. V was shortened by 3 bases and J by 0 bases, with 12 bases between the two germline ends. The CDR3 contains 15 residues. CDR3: CASSFSRVSSYEQYF. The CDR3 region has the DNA TGTGCCAGCAGCTTTTCCCGGGTTAGCTCCTACGAGCAGTACTTC. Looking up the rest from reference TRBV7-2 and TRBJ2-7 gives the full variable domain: GAGVSQSPSNKVTEKGKDVELRCDPISGHTALYWYRQSLGQGLEFLIYFQGNSAPDKSGLPSDRFSAERTGGSVSTLTIQRTQQEDSAVYLCASSFSRVSSYEQYFGPGTRLTVT.

CDR3 in amino acids: CASSLSSGRSYEQYF. The CDR3 coding sequence is TGTGCCAGCAGCCTCTCTAGCGGACGCTCCTACGAGCAGTACTTC. The chain couples TRBV7-2 to TRBJ2-7; TRBD2 matches at 7 bases. The germline V gene encodes CDR1 SGHTA and CDR2 FQGNSA. Trimming took 5 bases from V and 0 from J; bases not matched to a gene: 7. The CDR3 extends over 15 amino acids.

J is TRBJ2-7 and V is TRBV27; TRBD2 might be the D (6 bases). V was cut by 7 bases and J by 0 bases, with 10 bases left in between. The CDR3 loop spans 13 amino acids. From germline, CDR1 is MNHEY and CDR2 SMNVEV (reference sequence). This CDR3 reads CASKRGNSYEQYF. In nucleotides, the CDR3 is TGTGCCAGCAAGCGCGGGAACTCCTACGAGCAGTACTTC.

CDR3 DNA: TGTGCCAGCACGACAGGGTCCACAGATACGCAGTATTTT. Translating gives CASTTGSTDTQYF. The chain combines TRBV28 with TRBJ2-3, with 7 positions matching TRBD1. With 7 bases clipped from V and 2 bases from J, the junction kept 3 bases outside the gene matches. This CDR3 contains 13 residues. Germline V gene sequence: CDR1 MDHEN, CDR2 SYDVKM.

Written as DNA, the CDR3 is TGTGCCAGCAGTGAACGGGGAGTTAACTATGGCTACACCTTC. As protein: CASSERGVNYGYTF. The rearrangement uses TRBV2 and TRBJ1-2; no reliable D call. The germline gives CDR1 SNHLY, CDR2 FYNNEI. This CDR3 is 14 amino acids long. V dropped 2 bases and J dropped 1 base, with 8 bases sitting between them.

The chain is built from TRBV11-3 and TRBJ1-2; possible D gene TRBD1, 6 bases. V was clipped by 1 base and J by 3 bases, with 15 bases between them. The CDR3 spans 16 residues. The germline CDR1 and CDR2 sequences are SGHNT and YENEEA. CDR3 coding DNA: TGTGCCAGCAGCTTAGCCTTACAGGGTTCCGACTATGGCTACACCTTC. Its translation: CASSLALQGSDYGYTF.

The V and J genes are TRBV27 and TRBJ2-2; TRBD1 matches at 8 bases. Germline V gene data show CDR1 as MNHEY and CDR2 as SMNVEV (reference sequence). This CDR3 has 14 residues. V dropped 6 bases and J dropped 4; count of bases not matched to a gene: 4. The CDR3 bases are TGTGCCAGCAGGCGCACAGGGGGCACCGGGGAGCTGTTTTTT. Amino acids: CASRRTGGTGELFF.

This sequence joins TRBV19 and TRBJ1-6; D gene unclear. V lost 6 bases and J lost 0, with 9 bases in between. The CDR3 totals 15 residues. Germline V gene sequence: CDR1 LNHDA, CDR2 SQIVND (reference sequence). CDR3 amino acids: CASRSGSSYNSPLHF. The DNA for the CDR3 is TGTGCCAGTAGGTCTGGTAGCTCCTATAATTCACCCCTCCACTTT.

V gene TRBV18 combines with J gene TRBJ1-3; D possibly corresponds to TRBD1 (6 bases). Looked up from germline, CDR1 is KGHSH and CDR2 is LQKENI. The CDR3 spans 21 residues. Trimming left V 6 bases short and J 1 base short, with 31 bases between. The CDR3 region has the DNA TGTGCCAGCTCCCTATCTATTAGACAGGTTTCGGACCGGCATTCTGGAAACACCATATATTTT. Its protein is CASSLSIRQVSDRHSGNTIYF.